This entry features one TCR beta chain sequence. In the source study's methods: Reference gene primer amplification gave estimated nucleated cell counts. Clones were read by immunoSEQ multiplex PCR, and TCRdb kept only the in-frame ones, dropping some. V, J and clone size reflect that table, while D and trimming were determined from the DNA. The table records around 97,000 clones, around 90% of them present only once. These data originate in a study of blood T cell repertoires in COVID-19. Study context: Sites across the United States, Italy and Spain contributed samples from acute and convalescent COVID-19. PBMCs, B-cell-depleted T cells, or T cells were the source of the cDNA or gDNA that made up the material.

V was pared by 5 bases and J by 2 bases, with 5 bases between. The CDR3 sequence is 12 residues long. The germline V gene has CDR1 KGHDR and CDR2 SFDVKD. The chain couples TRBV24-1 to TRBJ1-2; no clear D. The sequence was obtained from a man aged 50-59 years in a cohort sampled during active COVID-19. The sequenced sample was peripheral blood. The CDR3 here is CATSGGNYGYTF. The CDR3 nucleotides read TGTGCCACCAGTGGAGGGAACTATGGCTACACCTTC.